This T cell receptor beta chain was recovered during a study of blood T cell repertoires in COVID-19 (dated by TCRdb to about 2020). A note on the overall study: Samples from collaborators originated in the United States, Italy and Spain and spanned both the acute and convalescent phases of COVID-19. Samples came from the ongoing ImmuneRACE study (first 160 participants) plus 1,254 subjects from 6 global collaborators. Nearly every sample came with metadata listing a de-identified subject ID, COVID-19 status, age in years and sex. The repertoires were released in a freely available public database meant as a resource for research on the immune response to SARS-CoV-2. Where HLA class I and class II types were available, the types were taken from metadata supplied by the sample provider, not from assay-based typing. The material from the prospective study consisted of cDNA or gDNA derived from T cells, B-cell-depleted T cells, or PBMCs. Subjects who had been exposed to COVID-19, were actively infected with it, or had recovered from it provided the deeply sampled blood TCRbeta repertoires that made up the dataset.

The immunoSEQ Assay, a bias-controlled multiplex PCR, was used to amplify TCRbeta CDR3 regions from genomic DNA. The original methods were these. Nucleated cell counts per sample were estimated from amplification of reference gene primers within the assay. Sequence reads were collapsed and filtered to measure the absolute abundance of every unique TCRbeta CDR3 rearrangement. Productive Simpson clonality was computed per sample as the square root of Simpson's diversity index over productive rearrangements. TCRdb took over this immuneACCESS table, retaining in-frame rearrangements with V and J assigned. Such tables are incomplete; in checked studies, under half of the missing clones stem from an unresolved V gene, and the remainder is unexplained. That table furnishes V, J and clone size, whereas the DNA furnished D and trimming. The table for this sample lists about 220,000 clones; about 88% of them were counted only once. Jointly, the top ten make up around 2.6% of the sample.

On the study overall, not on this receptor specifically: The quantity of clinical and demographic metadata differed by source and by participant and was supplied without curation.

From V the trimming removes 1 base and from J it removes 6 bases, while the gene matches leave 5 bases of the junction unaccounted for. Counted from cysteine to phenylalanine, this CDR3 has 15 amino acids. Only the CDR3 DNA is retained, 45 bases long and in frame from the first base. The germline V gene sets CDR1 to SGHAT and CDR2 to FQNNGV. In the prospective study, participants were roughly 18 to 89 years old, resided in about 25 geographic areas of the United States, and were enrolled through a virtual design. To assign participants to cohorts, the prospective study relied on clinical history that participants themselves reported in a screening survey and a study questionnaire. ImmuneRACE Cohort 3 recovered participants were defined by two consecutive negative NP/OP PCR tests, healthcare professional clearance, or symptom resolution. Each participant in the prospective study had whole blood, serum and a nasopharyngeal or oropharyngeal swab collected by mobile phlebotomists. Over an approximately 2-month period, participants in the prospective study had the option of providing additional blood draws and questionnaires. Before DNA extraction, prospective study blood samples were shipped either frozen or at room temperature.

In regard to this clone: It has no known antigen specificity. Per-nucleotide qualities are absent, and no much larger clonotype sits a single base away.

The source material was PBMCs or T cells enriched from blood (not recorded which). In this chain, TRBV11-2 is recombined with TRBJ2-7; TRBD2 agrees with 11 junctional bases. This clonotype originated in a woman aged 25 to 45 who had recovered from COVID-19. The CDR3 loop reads CASSLVLAGGGEQYF. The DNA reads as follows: TGTGCCAGCAGCTTAGTTCTAGCGGGGGGAGGCGAGCAGTACTTC.